The 17 T cell receptor beta chains below were found in one sample sequenced in a study of blood T cells in healthy people across ages. Primed by a sample-barcoded 5' primer and a J-beta primer mix, a second PCR proceeded for 7 to 11 cycles. TCRdb re-derived calls from the 5' RACE reads in MiXCR, one entry per CDR3 protein. In the table there are hundreds of thousands of distinct CDR3 sequences, around 24% of which are singletons. The same sample was also studied in work on T cells of mothers and their children.

The sample was blood. These receptors came from a boy younger than 18 in good health.

J is TRBJ1-1 and V is TRBV30, with TRBD1 matching over 7 bases. Trimming took 1 base from V and 1 from J; bases not matched to a gene: 0. The CDR3 loop spans 13 amino acids. CDR1 is GTSNPN, CDR2 SVGIG, per germline (reference sequence). The CDR3 DNA sequence: TGTGCCTGGAGTGGACAGGGGAACACTGAAGCTTTCTTT. It translates to CAWSGQGNTEAFF.

V gene TRBV11-2 combines with J gene TRBJ2-7, with D possibly matching TRBD1 (5 bases). This CDR3 is 14 amino acids long. Germline CDR1 reads SGHAT; CDR2 reads FQNNGV. Between the trimmed V and J ends, which lost 4 bases and 0 bases, there was a span of 10 bases. This CDR3 reads CASSSRGHSYEQYF. CDR3 nucleotides: TGTGCCAGCAGCTCAAGGGGCCACTCCTACGAGCAGTACTTC.

This clonotype was seen a few times. The V and J genes are TRBV5-1 and TRBJ2-5; TRBD2 matches at 15 bases. Germline CDR1 SGHRS, CDR2 YFSETQ. The junction had 9 bases not matched to a gene; V was cut back by 4 bases and J by 5 bases. CDR3 length: 17 amino acids. The CDR3 region has the DNA TGCGCCAGCAGCCGGACTAGCGGGGGGGCCAGTGGGGAGACCCAGTACTTC. This gives the protein CASSRTSGGASGETQYF.

V usage is TRBV28 and J usage is TRBJ2-5; 8 bases line up with TRBD1. The end of the DNA is better explained by TRBJ2-7, so the J call may be wrong. This CDR3 has 15 amino acids. Germline V lookup: CDR1 MDHEN, CDR2 SYDVKM. CDR3 region: CASSPPPGGGYEQYF. In nucleotides, the CDR3 is TGTGCCAGCAGCCCCCCCCCAGGGGGCGGTTACGAGCAGTACTTC.

The rearrangement joins TRBV6-7 to TRBJ2-3, with TRBD1 matching over 8 bases. TRBV6-7 falls under the ORF class, with uncertain function. J gave up 7 bases and V 1 base, and 10 bases lay outside the gene matches. The CDR3 length is 16 residues. CDR3 DNA sequence: TGTGCCAGCAGTTACTGGGGGACAGGAGGAGTAAATACGCAGTATTTT. Translating it yields CASSYWGTGGVNTQYF.

This chain's CDR3 is CATSDSLTGGVYGYTF. The CDR3 DNA is TGTGCCACCAGTGATTCTCTGACAGGGGGCGTCTATGGCTACACCTTC. The chain carries TRBV24-1 and TRBJ1-2, with 10 nucleotides matching TRBD1. This CDR3 spans 16 amino acids. Unmatched junction bases numbered 6, after V lost 2 bases and J lost 4 bases. Germline assignment: CDR1 KGHDR and CDR2 SFDVKD.

The V gene is TRBV27, the J gene TRBJ2-4; unclear D gene. The CDR3 is 14 residues long. V gave up 5 bases and J gave up 9 bases, with 17 bases separating them. CDR1 and CDR2 (germline): MNHEY, SMNVEV (reference sequence). The chain's CDR3 is CASSTLNLGGIQYF. In DNA, the CDR3 is TGTGCCAGCAGTACCCTTAATTTAGGTGGCATTCAGTACTTC.

The chain carries TRBV5-1 and TRBJ2-3, with 7 bases aligning to TRBD1. Germline values: CDR1 SGHRS, CDR2 YFSETQ. V was pared by 4 bases and J by 8 bases, with 7 bases of the junction left unmatched. This CDR3 is 13 amino acids long. Written as DNA, the CDR3 is TGCGCCAGCAGCGGCCCGACAGGGCTTACGCAGTATTTT. Protein: CASSGPTGLTQYF.

The V and J genes are TRBV7-2 and TRBJ2-1; D is unclear. Trimming shortened V by 6 bases and J by 2 bases, and 17 bases separated the two germline ends. The CDR3 is 16 residues long. The germline gives CDR1 SGHTA, CDR2 FQGNSA. In DNA form, the CDR3 reads TGTGCCAGCAGAAAAAGGGCAGTTGAAACCTACAATGAGCAGTTCTTC. This sequence encodes CASRKRAVETYNEQFF.

The V call is TRBV18, the J call TRBJ1-5; D gene unclear. The CDR3 covers 13 residues. In germline, CDR1 is KGHSH, CDR2 LQKENI. The germline V and J ends were trimmed by 3 bases and 6 bases, with 9 bases remaining between them. CDR3 in DNA: TGTGCCAGCTCACCGGAAGGGTCTCAGCCCCAGCATTTT. Translation: CASSPEGSQPQHF.

The J gene is TRBJ1-4, the V gene TRBV7-9, with D possibly TRBD1 on 6 matching bases. Trimming cost V 7 bases and J 5 bases, with 14 bases left between them. CDR1 is SEHNR and CDR2 is FQNEAQ in the germline V gene (reference sequence). CDR3 size: 14 residues. The CDR3 here is CASKSGQLNEKLFF. The CDR3 DNA reads TGTGCCAGCAAGTCCGGACAGCTGAATGAAAAACTGTTTTTT.

The chain employs TRBV13 and TRBJ2-7, with D possibly matching TRBD1 (6 bases). Trimming cost V 5 bases and J 5 bases, with 16 bases left between them. Looked up from germline, CDR1 is PRHDT and CDR2 is FYEKMQ (reference sequence). The CDR3 totals 14 residues. CDR3: CASSPGTLAHEQYF. CDR3 sequence (DNA): TGTGCCAGCAGCCCCGGGACACTTGCCCACGAGCAGTACTTC.

The gene calls are TRBV3-1 and TRBJ2-5; the match to TRBD2 covers 10 bases. The J call may be wrong; the DNA end is better matched by TRBJ2-7. This CDR3 has 16 amino acids. The germline gives CDR1 LGHDT, CDR2 YNNKEL (reference sequence). The DNA of the CDR3 is TGTGCCAGCAGCCAAGAACCACTAGCGGGGTTCCACGAGCAGTACTTC. It translates to CASSQEPLAGFHEQYF.

This clonotype came up a few times. The gene calls are TRBV5-1 and TRBJ2-3, with a weak D call TRBD2 (5 bases). Germline lookup yields CDR1 SGHRS and CDR2 YFSETQ. The CDR3 is made up of 15 amino acids. Trimming took 2 bases from V and 0 from J, leaving 10 bases between them. The CDR3 here is CASSLADGSTDTQYF. In nucleotides, the CDR3 is TGCGCCAGCAGCTTAGCGGACGGAAGCACAGATACGCAGTATTTT.

This clonotype has more than one count but fewer than ten. The rearrangement links TRBV9 to TRBJ1-3, with D possibly TRBD1 on 6 matching bases. Germline V CDR1 and CDR2: SGDLS, YYNGEE. With 3 bases removed from V and 1 base from J, the gap between germline ends came to 17 bases. The CDR3 is made up of 17 amino acids. The chain's CDR3 is CASSAGQGFLSGNTIYF. The CDR3 coding sequence is TGTGCCAGCAGCGCAGGGCAGGGGTTCCTGTCTGGAAACACCATATATTTT.

The rearrangement joins TRBV10-3 to TRBJ2-1, with TRBD1 matching 10 bases. This CDR3 is built from 14 residues. V shed 8 bases, J shed 5 bases, and the junction held 6 bases outside the gene matches. CDR1 ENHRY and CDR2 SYGVKD come from the germline V gene. The CDR3 DNA is TGTGCCATCGGGACAGGGGAAAGACACAATGAGCAGTTCTTC. It translates to CAIGTGERHNEQFF.

The CDR3 DNA reads as TGTGCCAGCAGCTTAATCACGTTGGATACGCAGTATTTT. Its translation: CASSLITLDTQYF. The chain carries TRBV7-2 and TRBJ2-3, with D unclear. Looked up from germline, CDR1 is SGHTA and CDR2 is FQGNSA. Trimming stripped 2 bases from V and 6 bases from J, with 9 bases between. The CDR3 consists of 13 residues.